A selection of T cell receptor beta chains follows, all from one sample in a study of CD8 T cells in ankylosing spondylitis. TCRdb reprocessed the 5' RACE reads with MiXCR, giving one entry per CDR3 protein. The sample includes hundreds of thousands of distinct CDR3 sequences, roughly a third of them seen just once. The sequenced material came from blood, either unsorted or a sorted T cell fraction (not recorded which). The receptors shown here come from a male donor with ankylosing spondylitis or in good health (not recorded which). Each CDR3 is given with its conserved first and last residue. A D gene is named only where the DNA matches it firmly. Clone size is given for some rows only: seen once, a few or many times, or a class if the clone is expanded.

V	size	J	D	DNA	CDR3
TRBV6-1	-	TRBJ2-7	-	TGTGCCAGCAGCGGGAGAAATCGGGACAGCTCCTACGAGCAGTACTTC	CASSGRNRDSSYEQYF
TRBV29-1	few	TRBJ2-3	-	TGCAGCGGTTGGGGTGCTAGCACAGATACGCAGTATTTT	CSGWGASTDTQYF
TRBV7-9	once	TRBJ1-1	TRBD1	TGTGCCAGCAGACCGCTCATGACAGGGGCGGCTTTCTTT	CASRPLMTGAAFF
TRBV18	-	TRBJ2-7	-	TGTGCCAGCTCACCCTCGACAGCTTCCTACGAGCAGTACTTC	CASSPSTASYEQYF
TRBV29-1	few	TRBJ2-7	-	TGCAGCGTTGCAGGGGCCACCTACGAGCAGTACTTC	CSVAGATYEQYF
TRBV7-8	-	TRBJ2-1	-	TGTGCCAGCAGCTTAGTCCGTTATGAGCAGTTCTTC	CASSLVRYEQFF
TRBV20-1	-	TRBJ1-2	-	TGCAGTGCTAGGGTACAGGTCCTCTATGGCTACACCTTC	CSARVQVLYGYTF
TRBV20-1	-	TRBJ2-3	-	TGCAGTGCTAGGGCCCGGGATCCCAGAATCGATACGCAGTATTTT	CSARARDPRIDTQYF
TRBV5-1	-	TRBJ1-2	TRBD1	TGCGCCAGCAGCACGGGACAGGGGTATGACGGCTACACCTTC	CASSTGQGYDGYTF
TRBV20-1	-	TRBJ1-3	-	TGCAGTGCGTCCGACAGGAGCTCTGGAAACACCATATATTTT	CSASDRSSGNTIYF
TRBV6-1	few	TRBJ2-1	-	TGTGCCAGCACCAAGGGGGCGGGGGGCCCCTACAATGAGCAGTTCTTC	CASTKGAGGPYNEQFF
TRBV4-1	-	TRBJ1-2	-	TGCGCCAGCAGCCACAAACCTACAGATCCTAACTATGGCTACACCTTC	CASSHKPTDPNYGYTF
TRBV9	-	TRBJ2-1	TRBD1	TGTGCCAGCAGCGCCTCTGGACAGGCTCCCTACAATGAGCAGTTCTTC	CASSASGQAPYNEQFF
TRBV15	-	TRBJ1-4	-	TGTGCCACGGAGGGAGAAGGGCTTGGTGAAAAACTGTTTTTT	CATEGEGLGEKLFF
TRBV20-1	-	TRBJ2-7	-	TGCAGTGCTAGAAGTGGGACAATCCGCGAGCAGTACTTC	CSARSGTIREQYF
TRBV5-5	few	TRBJ2-5	TRBD1	TGTGCCAGCAGCGCCGGGCGACAGGGATTGGGTAGAGAGACCCAGTACTTC	CASSAGRQGLGRETQYF
TRBV12-3/TRBV12-4	few	TRBJ1-4	-	TGTGCCAGCACCCAAAGGGGTGAGGGAGAAAAACTGTTTTTT	CASTQRGEGEKLFF
TRBV12-3/TRBV12-4	few	TRBJ1-2	-	TGTGCCAGCACCCTTTTTAGAGGGGGGATCGATGGCTACACCTTC	CASTLFRGGIDGYTF
TRBV12-3/TRBV12-4	few	TRBJ1-1	TRBD1	TGTGCCAGCAGTCCCGACAGGGTTGGGACTGAAGCTTTCTTT	CASSPDRVGTEAFF
TRBV7-9	-	TRBJ2-5	-	TGTGCCAGCAGCTTAGCCACGGCGAAAGAGACCCAGTACTTC	CASSLATAKETQYF
TRBV12-3/TRBV12-4	-	TRBJ2-7	-	TGTGCCAGCAGTTTTCCCAGGGGCTACGAGCAGTACTTC	CASSFPRGYEQYF
TRBV28	few	TRBJ2-1	-	TGTGCCAGCAGCCAATACCACGTTGAGCAGTTCTTC	CASSQYHVEQFF
TRBV3-1	-	TRBJ1-2	-	TGTGCCAGCAGCCCCCGGACGGAGTATGGCTACACCTTC	CASSPRTEYGYTF
TRBV29-1	-	TRBJ2-6	-	TGCAGCGTTGTGGGCAGCGAAACCCGCTCTGGGGCCAACGGCCTGACTTTC	CSVVGSETRSGANGLTF
TRBV10-3	-	TRBJ2-5	-	TGTGCCACCAACGCGGGGGAGACCCAGTACTTC	CATNAGETQYF
TRBV6-5	-	TRBJ2-3	TRBD1	TGTGCCAGCAGTTATGAGGGACAGACATCTAGCACAGATACGCAGTATTTT	CASSYEGQTSSTDTQYF
TRBV20-1	-	TRBJ1-2	TRBD1	TGCAGTGCTAGACCCGTGGACAGGGTGGGAGAGGGCTACACCTTC	CSARPVDRVGEGYTF
TRBV20-1	-	TRBJ2-1	TRBD2	TGCAGTGCTAGGTCCTCTAGCGGGAGCTCCTACAATGAGCAGTTCTTC	CSARSSSGSSYNEQFF
TRBV7-9	-	TRBJ2-5	TRBD2	TGTGCCAGCAGCGTGACTAGCGGGGGAGAGACCCAGTACTTC	CASSVTSGGETQYF
TRBV6-2/TRBV6-3	few	TRBJ2-7	TRBD2	TGTGCCAGCAGGGATCCGGGGGGGGAGGCCGAGCAGTACTTC	CASRDPGGEAEQYF
TRBV5-6	-	TRBJ2-1	-	TGTGCCAGCAGCATGGGCTCGGGGAATGAGCAGTTCTTC	CASSMGSGNEQFF
TRBV6-1	-	TRBJ2-3	-	TGTGCCAGCAGCCGCCTCGACAGGGAGGAAGCGGGCACAGATACGCAGTATTTT	CASSRLDREEAGTDTQYF
TRBV20-1	many	TRBJ1-2	-	TGCAGTGCCCCCATCACCGGGAACTATGGCTACACCTTC	CSAPITGNYGYTF
TRBV27	-	TRBJ1-2	TRBD1	TGTGCCAGCAGTTCCCGGACAGGCGGGGGCTACACCTTC	CASSSRTGGGYTF
TRBV7-8	-	TRBJ1-5	-	TGTGCCAGCAGCTTTCAAACCCGGGTCGCAAATAATAGCAATCAGCCCCAGCATTTT	CASSFQTRVANNSNQPQHF
TRBV7-9	-	TRBJ2-7	-	TGTGCCAGCAGCAACAGGGATTTGCCCTACGAGCAGTACTTC	CASSNRDLPYEQYF
TRBV20-1	-	TRBJ2-7	-	TGCAGTGCTAGTTTCAGGGACTCCTACGAGCAGTACTTC	CSASFRDSYEQYF
TRBV27	-	TRBJ2-1	-	TGTGCCAGCAGTCCCGACCTAAACACGGGGGATGAGCAGTTCTTC	CASSPDLNTGDEQFF
TRBV12-3/TRBV12-4	-	TRBJ2-2	-	TGTGCCAGCAGTTTGGGGAATGAGGGAGGGGAGCTGTTTTTT	CASSLGNEGGELFF
TRBV12-3/TRBV12-4	-	TRBJ2-5	TRBD1	TGTGCCAGCACTCTCCACGACAGGGGGTTAGAGACCCAGTACTTC	CASTLHDRGLETQYF
TRBV24-1	-	TRBJ1-2	-	TGTGCCACCAGTGATTCAACTGCGTCAGGGAATCATGGCTACACCTTC	CATSDSTASGNHGYTF
TRBV20-1	few	TRBJ2-7	TRBD2	TGCAGTGCTAGATCCAGCGGGGGAGCCGCGGCGCAGTACTTC	CSARSSGGAAAQYF
TRBV12-3/TRBV12-4	-	TRBJ2-1	-	TGTGCCAGCAGTTCTGGGGCCGATGAGCAGTTCTTC	CASSSGADEQFF
TRBV2	-	TRBJ2-5	-	TGTGCCAGCAAGGACGTAGGGGAGACCCAGTACTTC	CASKDVGETQYF
TRBV5-1	few	TRBJ2-3	-	TGCGCCAGCAGCTCACTAAGCGGTACTAGCACAGATACGCAGTATTTT	CASSSLSGTSTDTQYF
TRBV20-1	few	TRBJ2-1	TRBD2	TGCAGTCACAAATCCGGGACTAGCCTGGATGAGCAGTTCTTC	CSHKSGTSLDEQFF
TRBV20-1	few	TRBJ1-5	TRBD1	TGCTGTGCTAGAACCTTAATTGGAGGGACAGGCGGTCAGCCCCAGCATTTT	CCARTLIGGTGGQPQHF
TRBV10-3	-	TRBJ1-4	-	TGTGCCATCAGTGAGGCCTCTCGGGGGTGGGCACCTACGTATAATGAAAAACTGTTTTTT	CAISEASRGWAPTYNEKLFF
TRBV20-1	medium-sized	TRBJ2-3	-	TGCAGTGCTAGAGTCACGGGCACAGATACGCAGTATTTT	CSARVTGTDTQYF
TRBV20-1	-	TRBJ1-5	-	TGCAGTGCCCGAGAAAGTAGATCCTCACGACCCCTTGATAGCAATCAGCCCCAGCATTTT	CSARESRSSRPLDSNQPQHF